This T cell receptor beta chain was captured by sequencing in a study of PD-1 blockade in classical Hodgkin lymphoma (TCRdb year 2020). Turning to the overall study: A peripheral blood immune signature of response to PD-1 blockade in classical Hodgkin lymphoma was defined using TCR beta sequencing and CyTOF. Beyond this particular receptor, the publication reports: The study was limited to a single clinical trial cohort, and causes of repertoire differences, possibly disease activity or prior therapy, remained undefined. Baseline TCR diversity was reported as lower in newly diagnosed patients than in healthy donors, and lower still in relapsed/refractory patients.

The Qiagen DNeasy kit was used to extract genomic DNA from unsorted PBMCs and from the negatively selected CD4+ and CD8+ fractions. TCR beta CDR3 regions were amplified by immunoSEQ multiplex PCR using primers annealing to V and J segments. A synthetic immune receptor repertoire was used to minimize amplification bias, and any remaining bias was removed computationally after sequencing. Concerning the study's data processing: Custom Python scripts were used to quantify repertoire diversity as the Shannon entropy index. Unsorted, CD4+ and CD8+ repertoires were examined separately, except in combined analyses, for which CD4+ and CD8+ sequences were merged in silico. TCRdb retrieved this table from immuneACCESS and kept in-frame rearrangements only. Not all clones are present; in checked studies, unresolved V genes account for under half, and no reason is known for the remainder. The V and J calls and the clone size are those of that table, but D and trimming were determined from the DNA. The sample contains around 23,000 clones, 85% to 90% of them found a single time. Jointly, the top ten make up around 0.25% of the sample.

V is reduced by 0 bases and J by 4 bases, leaving a spacing of 9 bases between them. Taken from the germline V gene, the CDR1 and CDR2 loops are LGHNA and YSLEER. The CDR3, from cysteine to phenylalanine, totals 14 residues. The entry retains the CDR3 DNA only, 42 bases that are in frame from base 1. Details on this clone: The antigen it recognizes is unknown. No base quality information exists; no much larger clone differs at one position.

Reading the label with the study, this specimen's time point is: newly diagnosed, previously untreated cHL patient sample. CD4+ T cells were purified from thawed PBMCs by magnetic negative selection with a Miltenyi CD4+ T cell isolation kit. As a comparison group for the relapsed/refractory trial patients, PBMCs from patients with newly diagnosed, previously untreated classical Hodgkin lymphoma were sequenced. After peripheral blood was drawn into 8 mL Vacutainer Cell Preparation Tubes, PBMCs were isolated by centrifugation and then cryopreserved. Purified CD4+ and CD8+ fractions were prepared only for cases where an additional PBMC sample was available. Magnetically labelled cells were removed on LS columns in a quadroMACS separator, and the flow-through was collected as the purified fraction.

The source is a human donor with classical Hodgkin lymphoma. The V and J segments used are TRBV4-3 and TRBJ1-2, with the D gene too uncertain to name. The specimen sequenced was CD4+ T cells from blood. Here the CDR3 is given as CASSQERGFYGYTF. In nucleotides, the sequence is TGCGCCAGCAGCCAAGAACGGGGTTTCTATGGCTACACCTTC.